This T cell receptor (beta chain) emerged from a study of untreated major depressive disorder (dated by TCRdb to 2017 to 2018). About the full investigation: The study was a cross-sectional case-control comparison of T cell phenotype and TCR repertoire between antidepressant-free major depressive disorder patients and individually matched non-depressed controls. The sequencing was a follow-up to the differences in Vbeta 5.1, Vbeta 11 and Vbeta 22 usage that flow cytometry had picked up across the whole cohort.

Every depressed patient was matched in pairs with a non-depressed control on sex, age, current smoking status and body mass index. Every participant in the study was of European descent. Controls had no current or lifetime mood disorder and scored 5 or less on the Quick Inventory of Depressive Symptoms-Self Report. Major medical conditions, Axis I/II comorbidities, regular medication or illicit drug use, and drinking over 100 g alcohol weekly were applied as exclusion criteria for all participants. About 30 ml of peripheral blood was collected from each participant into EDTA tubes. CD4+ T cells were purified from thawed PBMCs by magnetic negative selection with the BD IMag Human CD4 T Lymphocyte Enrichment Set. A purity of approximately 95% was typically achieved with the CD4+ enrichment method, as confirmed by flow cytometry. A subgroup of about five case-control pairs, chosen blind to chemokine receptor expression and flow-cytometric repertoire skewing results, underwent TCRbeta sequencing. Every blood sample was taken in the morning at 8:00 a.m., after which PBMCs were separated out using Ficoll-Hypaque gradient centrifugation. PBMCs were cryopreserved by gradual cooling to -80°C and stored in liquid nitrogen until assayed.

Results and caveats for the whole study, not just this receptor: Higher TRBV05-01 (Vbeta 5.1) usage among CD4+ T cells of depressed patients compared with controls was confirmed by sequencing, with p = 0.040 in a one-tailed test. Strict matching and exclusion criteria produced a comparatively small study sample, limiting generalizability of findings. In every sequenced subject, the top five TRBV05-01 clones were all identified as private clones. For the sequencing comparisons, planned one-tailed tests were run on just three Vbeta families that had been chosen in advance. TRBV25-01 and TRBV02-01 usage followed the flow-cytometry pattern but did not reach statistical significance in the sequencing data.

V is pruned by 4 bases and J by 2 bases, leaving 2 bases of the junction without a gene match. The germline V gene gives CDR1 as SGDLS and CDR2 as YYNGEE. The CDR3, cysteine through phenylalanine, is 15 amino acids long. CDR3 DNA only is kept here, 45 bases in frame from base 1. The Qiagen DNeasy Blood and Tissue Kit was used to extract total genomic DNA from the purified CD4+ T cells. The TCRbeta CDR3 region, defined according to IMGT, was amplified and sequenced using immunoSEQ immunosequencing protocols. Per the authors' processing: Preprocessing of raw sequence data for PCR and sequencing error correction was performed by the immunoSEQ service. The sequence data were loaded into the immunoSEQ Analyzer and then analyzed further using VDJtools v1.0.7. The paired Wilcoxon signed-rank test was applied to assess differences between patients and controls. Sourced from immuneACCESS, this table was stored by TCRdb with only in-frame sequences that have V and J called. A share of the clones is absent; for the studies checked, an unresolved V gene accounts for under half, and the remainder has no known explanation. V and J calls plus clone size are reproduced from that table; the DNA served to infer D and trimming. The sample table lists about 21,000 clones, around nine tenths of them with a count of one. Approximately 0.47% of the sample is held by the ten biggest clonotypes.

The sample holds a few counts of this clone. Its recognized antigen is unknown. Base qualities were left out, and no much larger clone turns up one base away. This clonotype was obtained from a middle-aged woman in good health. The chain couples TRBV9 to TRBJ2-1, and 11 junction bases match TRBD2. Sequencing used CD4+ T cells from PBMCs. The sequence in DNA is TGTGCCAGCAGCAATAGCGGGAGGGCCTACAATGAGCAGTTCTTC. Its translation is CASSNSGRAYNEQFF.